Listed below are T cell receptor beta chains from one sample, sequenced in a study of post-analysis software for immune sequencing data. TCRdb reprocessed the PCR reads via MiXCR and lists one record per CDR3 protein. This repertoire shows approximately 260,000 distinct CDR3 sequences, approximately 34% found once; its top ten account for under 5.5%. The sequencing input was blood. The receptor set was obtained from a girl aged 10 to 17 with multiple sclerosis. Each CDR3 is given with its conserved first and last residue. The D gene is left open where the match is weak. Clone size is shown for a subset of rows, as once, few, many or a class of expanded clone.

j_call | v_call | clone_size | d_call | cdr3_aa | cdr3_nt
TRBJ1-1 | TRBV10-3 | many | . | CAISESPGGNTEAFF | TGTGCCATCAGTGAGTCGCCCGGGGGCAACACTGAAGCTTTCTTT
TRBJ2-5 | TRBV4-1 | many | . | CASSQDVRVETQYF | TGCGCCAGCAGCCAAGACGTAAGGGTGGAGACCCAGTACTTC
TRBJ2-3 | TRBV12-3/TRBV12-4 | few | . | CASTARLSTDTQYF | TGTGCCAGCACCGCCAGACTTAGCACAGATACGCAGTATTTT
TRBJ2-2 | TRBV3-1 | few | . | CASSQGATGELFF | TGTGCCAGCAGCCAAGGGGCAACCGGGGAGCTGTTTTTT
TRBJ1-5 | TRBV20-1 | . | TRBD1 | CSARDWAEGASNQPQHF | TGCAGTGCTAGAGATTGGGCGGAGGGGGCAAGCAATCAGCCCCAGCATTTT
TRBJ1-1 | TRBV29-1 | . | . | CSVEPAGRGTEAFF | TGCAGCGTTGAACCGGCAGGCCGGGGGACTGAAGCTTTCTTT
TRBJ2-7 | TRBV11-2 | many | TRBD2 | CASSLLSGVSSYEQYF | TGTGCCAGCAGCTTGCTGAGCGGGGTGAGCTCCTACGAGCAGTACTTC
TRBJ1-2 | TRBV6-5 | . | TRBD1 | CASSSTGGYTF | TGTGCCAGCAGTTCGACAGGGGGCTACACCTTC
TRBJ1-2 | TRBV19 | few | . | CASSGIGRDYGYTF | TGTGCCAGTAGTGGCATTGGCAGGGACTATGGCTACACCTTC
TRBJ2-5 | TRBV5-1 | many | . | CASRIEVNERDQETQYF | TGCGCCAGCAGGATCGAGGTCAATGAAAGGGACCAAGAGACCCAGTACTTC
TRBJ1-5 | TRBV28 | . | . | CASSSLAGNQPRHF | TGTGCCAGCAGTTCCCTCGCGGGGAATCAGCCCCGGCATTTT
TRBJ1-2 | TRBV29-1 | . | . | CSVEIGVNGYTF | TGCAGCGTTGAAATAGGGGTGAATGGCTACACCTTC
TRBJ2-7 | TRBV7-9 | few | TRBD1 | CASSLDRPLQGLSYNEQYF | TGTGCCAGCAGCTTGGATCGTCCCCTACAGGGGTTGTCCTACAATGAGCAGTACTTC
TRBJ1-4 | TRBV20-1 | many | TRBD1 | CSGRDRETEKLFF | TGCAGTGGCCGGGACAGAGAGACCGAAAAACTGTTTTTT
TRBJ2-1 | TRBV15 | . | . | CATSRDWQVNNEQFF | TGTGCCACCAGCAGAGATTGGCAGGTGAATAATGAGCAGTTCTTC
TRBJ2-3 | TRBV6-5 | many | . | CASSPVSGGHTDTQYF | TGTGCCAGCAGTCCCGTTAGCGGAGGGCATACAGATACGCAGTATTTT
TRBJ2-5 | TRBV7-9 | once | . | CASSPGTLKYF | TGTGCCAGCAGCCCCGGGACTCTAAAGTACTTC
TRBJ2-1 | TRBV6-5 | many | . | CASSYQIGDNEQFF | TGTGCCAGCAGTTACCAAATCGGGGACAATGAGCAGTTCTTC
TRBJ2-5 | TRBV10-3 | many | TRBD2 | CAISEPETSGSRETQYF | TGTGCCATCAGTGAGCCTGAGACTAGCGGGAGCAGGGAGACCCAGTACTTC
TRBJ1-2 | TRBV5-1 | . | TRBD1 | CASSGAGTADGYTF | TGCGCCAGCAGCGGGGCCGGGACAGCGGATGGCTACACCTTC
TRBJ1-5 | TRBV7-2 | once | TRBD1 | CASSQRPGQALGPQHF | TGTGCCAGCAGCCAGAGGCCGGGACAGGCCCTAGGGCCCCAGCATTTT
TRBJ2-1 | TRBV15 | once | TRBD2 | CATSRDGASGRSGEQFF | TGTGCCACCAGCAGAGATGGGGCTAGCGGGAGGTCGGGTGAGCAGTTCTTC
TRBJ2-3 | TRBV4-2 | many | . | CASREPTRPDTQYF | TGTGCCAGCAGAGAACCAACTAGACCAGATACGCAGTATTTT
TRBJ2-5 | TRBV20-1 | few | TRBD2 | CSARGTSGVETQYF | TGCAGTGCTAGAGGCACTAGCGGGGTAGAGACCCAGTACTTC
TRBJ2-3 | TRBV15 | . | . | CATSRGAREVTDTQYF | TGTGCCACCAGCAGGGGGGCACGGGAGGTCACAGATACGCAGTATTTT
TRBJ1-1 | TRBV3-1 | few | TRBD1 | CASSHLQGNEAFF | TGTGCCAGCAGCCATCTACAGGGGAATGAAGCTTTCTTT
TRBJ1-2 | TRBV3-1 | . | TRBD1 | CASSRGQGQGYTF | TGTGCCAGCAGCCGGGGACAGGGCCAAGGCTACACCTTC
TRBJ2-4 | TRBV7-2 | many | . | CASSSVAKNIQYF | TGTGCCAGCAGCTCCGTAGCCAAAAACATTCAGTACTTC
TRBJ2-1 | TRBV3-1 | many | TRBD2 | CASSQVRSRGGTNEQFF | TGTGCCAGCAGCCAAGTCAGGTCGCGGGGGGGTACCAATGAGCAGTTCTTC
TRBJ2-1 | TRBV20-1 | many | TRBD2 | CSAPRTSGRTREQFF | TGCAGTGCTCCTAGGACTAGCGGGAGGACCCGAGAGCAGTTCTTC
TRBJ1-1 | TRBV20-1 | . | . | CSANGGPNTEAFF | TGCAGTGCTAATGGGGGGCCGAACACTGAAGCTTTCTTT
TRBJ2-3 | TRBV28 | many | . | CASSFGLGLGSDTQYF | TGTGCCAGCAGTTTTGGGCTCGGGCTGGGGAGTGATACGCAGTATTTT
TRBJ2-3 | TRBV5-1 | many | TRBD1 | CASSLAPGQGSTDTQYF | TGCGCCAGCAGCTTGGCCCCGGGACAGGGGAGCACAGATACGCAGTATTTT